The present T cell receptor beta chain was sequenced within a study of CD8+CD57+ T cells in acquired aplastic anemia. Study-level background: Sorting CD4+ and CD8+ cells gave DNA averaging about 3.3 ug. Sequencing produced an average of roughly 11 million reads per healthy donor for CD4+ cells. Points from the study as a whole: Controls did not differ significantly from patients in CD8+ Simpson's diversity.

A word on this clonotype: Its antigen is unidentified.

The template used for profiling TCR beta VDJ and CDR3 was genomic DNA. TCRdb itself ran the reads through MiXCR, one entry per CDR3 protein. Among roughly 160,000 distinct CDR3 sequences listed, 50% to 75% were seen once. The V gene lost 0 bases and the J gene lost 2 bases, with 12 bases spanning the gap. Germline values: CDR1 SGHRS, CDR2 YFSETQ. The CDR3 spans 15 residues. The sequence was obtained from a human donor in good health. The sequenced material came from sorted CD4+, CD8+, or CD8+CD57+ T cells (not recorded which) from PBMCs. The J gene is TRBJ2-7, the V gene TRBV5-1; no definite D call. The CDR3 DNA is TGCGCCAGCAGCTTGGAGGCAGTTGTGACCTACGAGCAGTACTTC. Its protein product is CASSLEAVVTYEQYF.